Below, one T cell receptor beta chain is given with its context. Cohorts were based on clinical histories the participants reported. Within 2 weeks before study entry, exposed participants met a COVID-19 case. The sample originates from a study of blood T cell repertoires in COVID-19. Study-wide context: The cDNA or gDNA used as material had been derived from T cells, B-cell-depleted T cells, or PBMCs.

Repertoires were generated with immunoSEQ multiplex PCR, while TCRdb's copy carries only in-frame clones and drops some. This sample has some 200,000 clones; under 90% occur once, and the top ten carry nearly 5%. Trimming removed 5 bases from V and 7 bases from J; junction bases left unmatched: 7. This CDR3 spans 15 amino acids. CDR1 is KGHSH, CDR2 LQKENI, per germline. This chain joins TRBV18 and TRBJ2-4; TRBD1 agrees at 11 bases. This receptor was obtained from a woman in her fifties or sixties who had been exposed to COVID-19. The sample consisted of PBMCs or T cells enriched from blood (not recorded which). CDR3 sequence (DNA): TGTGCCAGCTCATACGCCGGGACAGGGGGGAACATTCAGTACTTC. Protein: CASSYAGTGGNIQYF.